Listed below are T cell receptor beta chains from one sample, sequenced in a study of human CD8 memory T cell subsets. TCRdb derives one entry per CDR3 protein from the 5' RACE reads, leaving out DNA. This repertoire includes some 7,000 distinct CDR3 sequences. The sequencing sample was made of CD8+ T cells from PBMCs. These TCRs come from a human donor in good health. The CDR3 runs from the conserved cysteine through the conserved F or W. Clone sizes are given selectively: once, few, many, or a class where the clone is expanded.

J gene	V gene	CDR3 length	clone size	CDR3 protein
TRBJ2-7	TRBV21-1	22	NA	CASSKVGPRLGTAPASDYEQYF
TRBJ2-2	TRBV12-3/TRBV12-4	12	NA	CASSPDFGELFF
TRBJ2-1	TRBV7-8	13	medium-sized	CASSEGRRHEQFF
TRBJ2-1	TRBV10-3	11	NA	CAISDQREQFF
TRBJ2-7	TRBV29-1	12	NA	CSARDISYEQYF
TRBJ2-3	TRBV12-5	15	NA	CASGRTADRTDTQYF
TRBJ2-1	TRBV27	15	NA	CASSSSGGTYNEQFF
TRBJ2-5	TRBV6-5	16	NA	CASSYPGTSGEETQYF
TRBJ2-7	TRBV29-1	13	NA	CSVVAGSSYEQYF
TRBJ1-1	TRBV20-1	13	NA	CSARFGGGTEAFF
TRBJ2-2	TRBV7-8	13	NA	CASSPFFTGELFF
TRBJ2-1	TRBV29-1	13	medium-sized	CSVTRQGSNEQFF
TRBJ2-7	TRBV5-1	15	NA	CASSLGLDLLDEQYF
TRBJ2-1	TRBV9	16	NA	CASSVDLAGGDNEQFF
TRBJ2-1	TRBV29-1	14	medium-sized	CSVETGGGYNEQFF
TRBJ2-2	TRBV4-1	13	NA	CASSQEQTGELFF
TRBJ2-7	TRBV29-1	13	medium-sized	CSVEDRAAYEQYF
TRBJ2-3	TRBV7-2	13	medium-sized	CASSLMTADTQYF
TRBJ2-1	TRBV2	14	NA	CASSIWDSHNEQFF
TRBJ2-1	TRBV5-1	14	NA	CASSLLTGYNEQFF
TRBJ2-1	TRBV12-3/TRBV12-4	11	NA	CASSLGLEQFF
TRBJ2-3	TRBV27	12	NA	CASSPMDDTQYF
TRBJ2-1	TRBV5-1	15	medium-sized	CASQTGVFSYNEQFF
TRBJ2-7	TRBV7-9	14	NA	CASSSTRDGYEQYF
TRBJ2-1	TRBV6-1	16	NA	CASTFLDSEGSNEQFF
TRBJ1-1	TRBV29-1	12	NA	CSVYGDIAEAFF
TRBJ1-4	TRBV29-1	11	NA	CSVIGRGELFF
TRBJ2-1	TRBV18	15	NA	CASSPSPTRYNEQFF
TRBJ1-1	TRBV21-1	14	NA	CASSKGPIGTEAFF
TRBJ2-7	TRBV5-5	15	NA	CASSLAWTSFDEQYF
TRBJ1-6	TRBV28	17	medium-sized	CASSLYQGAGYNSPLHF
TRBJ1-1	TRBV10-2	11	NA	CASSDLGGAFF
TRBJ2-2	TRBV7-6	13	NA	CASSFGDGGELFF
TRBJ1-1	TRBV24-1	14	NA	CATSDPQGNTEAFF
TRBJ2-7	TRBV20-1	15	medium-sized	CSAMARDSFSYEQYF
TRBJ2-7	TRBV5-5	15	NA	CASSFLQGDNYEQYF
TRBJ1-2	TRBV6-5	14	NA	CASSSQGGSGGYTF
TRBJ1-2	TRBV11-2	13	medium-sized	CASSLTGWRGYTF
TRBJ2-2	TRBV3-1	15	medium-sized	CASSLQPLNTGELFF